The clone carrying this TCR beta chain is a singleton in its sample. Assay used: immunoSEQ multiplex PCR; TCRdb lists only in-frame clones, some missing. This repertoire shows 50,000 to 80,000 clones, approximately 78% found once; its top ten account for 12% to 15%. Germline V gene sequence: CDR1 SGHRS, CDR2 YFSETQ. The CDR3 contains 12 residues. Trimming left V 5 bases short and J 5 bases short, with 11 bases between. The sample is drawn from a study of blood T cell repertoires in COVID-19. The rearrangement joins TRBV5-1 to TRBJ2-7; D call uncertain. Sequencing was performed on peripheral blood. The receptor's source is a man in his fifties or sixties with COVID-19, enrolled during active disease. CDR3 sequence reads: CASSQPSDEQYF. The CDR3 coding sequence is TGCGCCAGCAGTCAACCGTCGGACGAGCAGTACTTC.